The subject of this entry is one TCR beta chain. Sequencing used immunoSEQ multiplex PCR; TCRdb keeps in-frame clones, though not all of them. The data show 250,000 to 300,000 clones, with around 85% seen just once and roughly 0.99% held by the top ten. These data belong to a study of cytomegalovirus exposure and HLA in healthy donors. Trimming pared 0 bases from V and 11 bases from J, leaving 13 bases between. Germline CDR1 and CDR2: SGHAT and FQNNGV. This CDR3 is 14 amino acids long. The chain links TRBV11-2 to TRBJ1-4; tentative D call: TRBD1 (5 bases). Sequenced material: PBMCs. This receptor was taken from a woman aged 18-29 years in good health and CMV-seronegative. The CDR3 DNA reads TGTGCCAGCAGCTTAGATGTCAGGGTCGCGAAACTGTTTTTT. Encoded protein: CASSLDVRVAKLFF.